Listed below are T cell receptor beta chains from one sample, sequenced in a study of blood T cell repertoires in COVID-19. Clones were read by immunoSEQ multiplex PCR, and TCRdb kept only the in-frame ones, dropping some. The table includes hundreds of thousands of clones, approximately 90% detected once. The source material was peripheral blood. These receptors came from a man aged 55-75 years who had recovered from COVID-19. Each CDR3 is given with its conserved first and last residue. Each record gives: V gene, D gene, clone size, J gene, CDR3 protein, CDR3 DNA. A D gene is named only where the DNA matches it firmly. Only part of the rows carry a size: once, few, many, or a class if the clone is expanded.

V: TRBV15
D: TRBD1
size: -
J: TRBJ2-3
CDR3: CATSREGAQSGTGTPSGTDTQYF
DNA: TGTGCCACCAGCAGAGAAGGAGCACAATCCGGGACAGGGACCCCCTCAGGCACAGATACGCAGTATTTT

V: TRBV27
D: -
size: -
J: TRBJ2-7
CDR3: CASSLGGLGEQYF
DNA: TGTGCCAGCAGTTTGGGGGGGCTGGGGGAGCAGTACTTC

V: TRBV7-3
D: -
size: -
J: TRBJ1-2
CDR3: CASSLPGGYGYTF
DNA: TGTGCCAGCTCACTCCCGGGTGGCTATGGCTACACCTTC

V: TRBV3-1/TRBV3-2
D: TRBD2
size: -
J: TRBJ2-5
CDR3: CASSQTTSGRETQYF
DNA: TGTGCCAGCAGCCAGACTACTAGCGGGAGGGAGACCCAGTACTTC

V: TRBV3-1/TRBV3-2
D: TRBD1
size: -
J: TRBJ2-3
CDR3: CASSQGDREDTQYF
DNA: TGTGCCAGCAGCCAAGGGGACAGGGAAGATACGCAGTATTTT

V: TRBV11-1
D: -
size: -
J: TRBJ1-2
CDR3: CASSLEADGYTF
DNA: TGTGCCAGCAGCTTAGAAGCGGATGGCTACACCTTC

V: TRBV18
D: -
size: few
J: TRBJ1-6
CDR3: CASSATGAGDSPLHF
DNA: TGTGCCAGCTCAGCGACCGGAGCTGGCGATTCACCCCTCCACTTT

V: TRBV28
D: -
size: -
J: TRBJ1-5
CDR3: CASTRGGSNQPQHF
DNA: TGTGCCAGCACCCGAGGCGGGTCCAATCAGCCCCAGCATTTT

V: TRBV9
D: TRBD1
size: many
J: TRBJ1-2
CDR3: CASSVIDRAVYGYTF
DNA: TGTGCCAGCAGCGTCATAGACAGGGCAGTCTATGGCTACACCTTC

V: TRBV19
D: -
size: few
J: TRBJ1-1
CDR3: CASSMEGNTEAFF
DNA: TGTGCCAGTAGTATGGAGGGGAACACTGAAGCTTTCTTT

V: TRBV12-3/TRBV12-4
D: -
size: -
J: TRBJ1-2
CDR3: CASSAAGYGYTF
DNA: TGTGCCAGCAGCGCTGCAGGCTATGGCTACACCTTC

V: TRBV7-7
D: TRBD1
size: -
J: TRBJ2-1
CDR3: CASSPTGVGNNEQFF
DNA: TGTGCCAGCAGCCCGACAGGGGTCGGGAACAATGAGCAGTTCTTC

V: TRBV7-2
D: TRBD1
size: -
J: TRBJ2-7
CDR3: CASSLLGDRGRREQYF
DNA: TGTGCCAGCAGCTTATTGGGGGACAGGGGGCGTCGGGAGCAGTACTTC

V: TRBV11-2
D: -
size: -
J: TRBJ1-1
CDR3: CASSLRHGDTEAFF
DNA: TGTGCCAGCAGCTTACGCCACGGGGACACTGAAGCTTTCTTT

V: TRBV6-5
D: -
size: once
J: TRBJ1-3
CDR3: CASSPLRSSGNTIYF
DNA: TGTGCCAGCAGCCCCTTGAGGAGCTCTGGAAACACCATATATTTT

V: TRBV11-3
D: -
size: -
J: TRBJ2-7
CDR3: CASSPTGRYEQYF
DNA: TGTGCCAGCAGCCCTACAGGGCGGTACGAGCAGTACTTC